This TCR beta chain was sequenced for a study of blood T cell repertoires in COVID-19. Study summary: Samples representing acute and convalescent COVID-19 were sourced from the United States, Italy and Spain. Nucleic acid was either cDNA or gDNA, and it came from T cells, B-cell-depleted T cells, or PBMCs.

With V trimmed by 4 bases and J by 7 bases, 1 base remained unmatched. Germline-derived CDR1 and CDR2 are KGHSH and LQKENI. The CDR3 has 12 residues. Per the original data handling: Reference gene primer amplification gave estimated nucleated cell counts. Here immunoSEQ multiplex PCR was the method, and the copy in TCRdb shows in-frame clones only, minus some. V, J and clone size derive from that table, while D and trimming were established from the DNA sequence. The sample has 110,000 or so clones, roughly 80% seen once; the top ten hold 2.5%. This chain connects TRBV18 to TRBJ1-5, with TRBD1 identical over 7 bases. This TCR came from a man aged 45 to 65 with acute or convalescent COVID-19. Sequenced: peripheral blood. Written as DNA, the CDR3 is TGTGCCAGCTCACTACAGGGGCAGCCCCAGCATTTT. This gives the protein CASSLQGQPQHF.